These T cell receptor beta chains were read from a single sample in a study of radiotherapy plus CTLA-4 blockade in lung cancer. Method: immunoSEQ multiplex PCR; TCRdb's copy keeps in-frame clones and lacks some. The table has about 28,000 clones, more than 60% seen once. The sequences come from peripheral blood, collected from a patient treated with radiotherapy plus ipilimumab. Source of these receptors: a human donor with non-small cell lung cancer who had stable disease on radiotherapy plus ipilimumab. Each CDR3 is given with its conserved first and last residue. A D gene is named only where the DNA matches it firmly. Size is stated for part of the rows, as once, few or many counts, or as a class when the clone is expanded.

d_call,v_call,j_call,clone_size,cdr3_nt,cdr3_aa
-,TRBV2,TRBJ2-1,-,TGTGCCAGCAGTTGGGACAGGCCCGCGTCAGGGGGGGCCGGTGAGCAGTTCTTC,CASSWDRPASGGAGEQFF
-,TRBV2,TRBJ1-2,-,TGTGCCAACCAGTCCGGAGCTAACTATGGCTACACCTTC,CANQSGANYGYTF
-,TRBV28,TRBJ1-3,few,TGTGCCAGCAGCGATCTAACCCCGGACAGTCTCTCTGGAAACACCATATATTTT,CASSDLTPDSLSGNTIYF
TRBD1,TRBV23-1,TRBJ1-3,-,TGCGCCAGCACCCAAGACAGGGCCGGAAACACCATATATTTT,CASTQDRAGNTIYF
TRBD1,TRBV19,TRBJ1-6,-,TGTGCCAGTAGTATAGCCCGGACAGGGTCAAGGCCACCACCCCTCCACTTT,CASSIARTGSRPPPLHF
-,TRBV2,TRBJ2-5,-,TGTGCCAGCATCCCGCAGGGTGGCCGGGAGACCCAGTACTTC,CASIPQGGRETQYF
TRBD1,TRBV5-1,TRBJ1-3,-,TGCGCCAGCAGCCCCGGACAGGGACTAGCTGGAAACACCATATATTTT,CASSPGQGLAGNTIYF
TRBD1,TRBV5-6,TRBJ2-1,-,TGTGCAAGCAGTTTTACCGGGACAGGGGGCTGGAATGAGCAGTTCTTC,CASSFTGTGGWNEQFF
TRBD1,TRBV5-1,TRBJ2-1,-,TGCGCCAGCAGCTTGGCGGGACAGGGAGTGAATGAGCAGTTCTTC,CASSLAGQGVNEQFF
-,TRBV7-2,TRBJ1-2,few,TGTGCCAGCAGCTTAACAGGGACGGCTTATGGCTACACCTTC,CASSLTGTAYGYTF
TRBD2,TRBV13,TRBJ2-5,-,TGTGCCAGCAGCGCCGGGACTAGCGGGGGGGAGACCCAGTACTTC,CASSAGTSGGETQYF
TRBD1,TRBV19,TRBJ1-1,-,TGTGCCAGTAGTATGGGGACAGGTTTGAACACTGAAGCTTTCTTT,CASSMGTGLNTEAFF
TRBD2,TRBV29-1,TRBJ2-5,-,TGCAGCGTTGTGGGACTAGTGGGGGAGACCCAGTACTTC,CSVVGLVGETQYF
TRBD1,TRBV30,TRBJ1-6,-,TGTGCCTGGGGGGACAGCCGCAATTCACCCCTCCACTTT,CAWGDSRNSPLHF
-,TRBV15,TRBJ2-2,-,TGTGCCACCAGCAGATCACGCCATGGGGGTGCGGAGCTGTTTTTT,CATSRSRHGGAELFF
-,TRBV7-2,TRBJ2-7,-,TGTGCCAGCAGCTTAGGGCCACCGATATCCTACGAGCAGTACTTC,CASSLGPPISYEQYF
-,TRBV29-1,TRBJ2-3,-,TGCAGCGTGGGCCGGGACCGCACAGATACGCAGTATTTT,CSVGRDRTDTQYF
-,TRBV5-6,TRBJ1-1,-,TGTGCCAGCAGCTTAACTCAGACAGCTAACACTGAAGCTTTCTTT,CASSLTQTANTEAFF
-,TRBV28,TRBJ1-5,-,TGTGCCAGCAGGGGGGGGAATAGCAATCAGCCCCAGCATTTT,CASRGGNSNQPQHF
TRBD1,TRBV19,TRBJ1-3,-,TGTGCCAGTAGTCCGTTTACCTCGACAGGGTCTGGAAACACCATATATTTT,CASSPFTSTGSGNTIYF
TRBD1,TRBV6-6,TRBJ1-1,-,TGTGCCAGCAAAACTCAGGGGGGCATTTCTGAAGCTTTCTTT,CASKTQGGISEAFF
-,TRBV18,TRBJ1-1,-,TGTGCCAGCTCACCACCACAGAACACTGAAGCTTTCTTT,CASSPPQNTEAFF
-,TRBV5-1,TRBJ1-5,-,TGCGCCAGCAGCTCGCAGGGAGATAGCAATCAGCCCCAGCATTTT,CASSSQGDSNQPQHF
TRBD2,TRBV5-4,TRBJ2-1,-,TGTGCCAGCAGCCGAAGGACTAGCGGGGGCCTGTACAATGAGCAGTTCTTC,CASSRRTSGGLYNEQFF
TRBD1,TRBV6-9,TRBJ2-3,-,TGTGCCAGCAGTGAAGAACAGGGGAAGGCAGATACGCAGTATTTT,CASSEEQGKADTQYF
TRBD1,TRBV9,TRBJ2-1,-,TGTGCCAGCAGCGCCCAGCAGGGGGCGTACAATGAGCAGTTCTTC,CASSAQQGAYNEQFF
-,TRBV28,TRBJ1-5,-,TGTGCCAGCAGTTTACACGGAGCTGATCAGCCCCAGCATTTT,CASSLHGADQPQHF
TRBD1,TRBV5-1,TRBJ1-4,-,TGCGCCAGCAGCCTCGGACAGGGTGGAGTTCGTGAAAAACTGTTTTTT,CASSLGQGGVREKLFF
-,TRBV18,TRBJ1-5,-,TGTGCCAGCTCACCACCGGTGGACAATCAGCCCCAGCATTTT,CASSPPVDNQPQHF
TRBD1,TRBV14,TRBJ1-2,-,TGTGCCAGCAGCTACAGGGGGCAGGAGGATGGCTACACCTTC,CASSYRGQEDGYTF
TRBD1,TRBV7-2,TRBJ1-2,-,TGTGCCAGCAGAATCTCGACAGGGTCCGGCTATGGCTACACCTTC,CASRISTGSGYGYTF
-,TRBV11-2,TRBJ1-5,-,TGTGCCAGCAGCTCGCAAGCGGCAGGAGTAAATCAGCCCCAGCATTTT,CASSSQAAGVNQPQHF
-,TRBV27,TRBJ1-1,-,TGTGCCAGCAGTTTTATTGCAGGGGACACTGAAGCTTTCTTT,CASSFIAGDTEAFF
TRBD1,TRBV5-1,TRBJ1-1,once,TGCGCCAGCAGCCTCGGGACAGCGAACACTGAAGCTTTCTTT,CASSLGTANTEAFF
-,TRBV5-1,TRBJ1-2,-,TGCGCCAGCAGCTTGTTGGACGGACGAACTAACTATGGCTACACCTTC,CASSLLDGRTNYGYTF
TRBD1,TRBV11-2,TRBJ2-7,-,TGTGCCAGCAGCGTCGGGACAGGGGCCTACGAGCAGTACTTC,CASSVGTGAYEQYF
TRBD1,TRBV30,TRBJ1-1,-,TGTGCCTGGACACATCCCAGGGGGACTGAAGCTTTCTTT,CAWTHPRGTEAFF
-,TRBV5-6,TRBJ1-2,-,TGTGCCAGCAGCCCCGGCCCGGGGGCGTCTTATGGCTACACCTTC,CASSPGPGASYGYTF
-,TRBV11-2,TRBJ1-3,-,TGTGCCAGCAGTGCAACAGGGAACACCATATATTTT,CASSATGNTIYF
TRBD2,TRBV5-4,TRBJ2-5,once,TGTGCCAGCAGCCGTCTAGCGGGGGGACCACAAGAGACCCAGTACTTC,CASSRLAGGPQETQYF
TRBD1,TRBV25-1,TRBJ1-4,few,TGTGCCAGCAGTGGGACAGGGGTTGAAAAACTGTTTTTT,CASSGTGVEKLFF
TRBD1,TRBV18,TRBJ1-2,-,TGTGCCAGCTCACTCGCCGGGACAGGGATTGGCTACACCTTC,CASSLAGTGIGYTF